Listed here are 8 T cell receptor beta chains from one sample, sequenced in a study of graft-versus-host responses after intestinal transplantation. Their cognate antigens are unknown. The data were produced by immunoSEQ multiplex PCR, yet TCRdb's version contains in-frame clones alone and is incomplete. This sample has tens of thousands of clones, with around 91% found just once. The specimen was unstimulated CD8+ T cells sorted from spleen or lymph node cells, collected before transplant. These TCRs come from a human donor who was the organ donor for an intestinal transplant.

The chain carries TRBV5-4 and TRBJ1-4; D perhaps matches TRBD1 (5 bases). V was trimmed by 5 bases and J by 7 bases, leaving 12 bases between them. In germline, CDR1 is SGHNT, CDR2 YYREEE (reference sequence). This CDR3 has 13 amino acids. CDR3 bases: TGTGCCAGCAGTTTCCGGGGGGGTGAAAAACTGTTTTTT. It translates to CASSFRGGEKLFF. The full variable domain, rest sourced from reference TRBV5-4 and TRBJ1-4, is ETGVTQSPTHLIKTRGQQVTLRCSSQSGHNTVSWYQQALGQGPQFIFQYYREEENGRGNFPPRFSGLQFPNYSSELNVNALELDDSALYLCASSFRGGEKLFFGSGTQLSVL.

The genes are TRBV10-3 and TRBJ2-1; D perhaps matches TRBD1 (6 bases). The CDR3 extends over 15 amino acids. With 6 bases removed from V and 4 bases from J, the gap between germline ends came to 16 bases. Looked up from germline, CDR1 is ENHRY and CDR2 is SYGVKD. CDR3 nucleotides: TGTGCCATCAGGGCGCACAGGGTGCCTTACAATGAGCAGTTCTTC. Amino acids: CAIRAHRVPYNEQFF.

The rearrangement links TRBV29-1 to TRBJ2-5, with D unresolved. The CDR3 has 11 amino acids. V was cut by 6 bases and J by 7 bases, with 12 bases left in between. Per the germline V gene, CDR1 is SQVTM and CDR2 is ANQGSEA. This CDR3 reads CSVEFSGTQYF. The CDR3 DNA reads as TGCAGCGTCGAGTTTTCCGGGACCCAGTACTTC.

This sequence joins TRBV27 and TRBJ1-4, with 10 bases lining up with TRBD1. The V and J ends lost 6 bases and 7 bases, in that order; junction bases with no gene match: 5. The germline V gene has CDR1 MNHEY and CDR2 SMNVEV (reference sequence). This CDR3 contains 14 residues. Written as DNA, the CDR3 is TGTGCCAGCAGGACCGGGACAGGGGTTGAAAAACTGTTTTTT. It yields the protein CASRTGTGVEKLFF.

The chain carries TRBV9 and TRBJ2-6; 12 bases are a match to TRBD2. This CDR3 contains 18 residues. J lost 0 bases, V lost 4 bases, and 5 bases had no gene match. Germline CDR1 SGDLS, CDR2 YYNGEE. CDR3 sequence (DNA): TGTGCCAGCAGCCCGCGGACTAGCGGGGCCTCTGGGGCCAACGTCCTGACTTTC. Residues: CASSPRTSGASGANVLTF.

CDR3 protein: CASSLGTGGTEAFF. The CDR3 nucleotides are TGTGCCAGCAGTTTGGGGACAGGGGGCACTGAAGCTTTCTTT. This chain uses TRBV28 with TRBJ1-1, with 11 bases lining up with TRBD1. The CDR3 has 14 amino acids. Germline loops: CDR1 MDHEN, CDR2 SYDVKM. V lost 3 bases, J lost 4 bases, and 1 base stayed unmatched.

The sample holds a few counts of this clone. CDR3 amino acids: CASTGLGANNSPLHF. The DNA of the CDR3 is TGTGCCAGCACCGGCTTGGGGGCGAATAATTCACCCCTCCACTTT. The rearrangement joins TRBV28 to TRBJ1-6, with a possible D match to TRBD1 (6 bases). The germline CDR1 and CDR2 sequences are MDHEN and SYDVKM. The CDR3 is made up of 15 amino acids. Deletions cut 7 bases from V and 5 bases from J, with 15 bases between. The complete variable domain, with remaining parts taken from reference TRBV28 and TRBJ1-6, reads DVKVTQSSRYLVKRTGEKVFLECVQDMDHENMFWYRQDPGLGLRLIYFSYDVKMKEKGDIPEGYSVSREKKERFSLILESASTNQTSMYLCASTGLGANNSPLHFGNGTRLTVT.

This rearrangement joins TRBV6-1 to TRBJ1-2; TRBD1 agrees at 10 bases. Germline lookup yields CDR1 MNHNS and CDR2 SASEGT. V lost 1 base, J lost 1 base, and 6 bases stayed unmatched. CDR3 length equals 17 residues. In nucleotides, the CDR3 is TGTGCCAGCAGTGAAGTGGGGACAGGGGCCCTTAACTATGGCTACACCTTC. This encodes CASSEVGTGALNYGYTF.